This T cell receptor beta chain is from a study of post-analysis software for immune sequencing data. Study in general: Clinical courses comprised relapsing-remitting, secondary progressive and progressive-relapsing multiple sclerosis. Study conclusions and caveats: Elevated frequency relative to controls characterized 4 or 5 TRBV segments in patients, TRBV5-6, TRBV5-1 and TRBV20-1 among them. Versus controls, multiple sclerosis patients showed significantly lower diversity (normalized Chao1).

Of note for this clonotype: Its antigen is unknown.

Germline trimming cut 4 bases from V and 1 base from J; bases unmatched to any gene: 5. The germline gives CDR1 DFQATT, CDR2 SNEGSKA (reference sequence). The CDR3 is 16 amino acids. The library was made from cDNA and included unique molecular identifiers. Roughly 450,000 cDNA molecules came from around 1 to 10 million T cells. One entry per CDR3 protein, called by TCRdb with MiXCR from the PCR reads. The data show hundreds of thousands of distinct CDR3 sequences, with more than 50% seen just once and about 11% held by the top ten. Material for sequencing was blood. The V call is TRBV20-1, the J call TRBJ2-5; 14 bases agree with TRBD2. The source of this sequence is a girl between 2 and 10 years old with multiple sclerosis. The CDR3 DNA reads TGCAGTGCTACAGGACTAGCGGGGGGTTTCCAAGAGACCCAGTACTTC. Its translation is CSATGLAGGFQETQYF.